Presented here are 14 T cell receptor beta chains from one specimen sequenced in a study of blood T cell repertoires in COVID-19. Using immunoSEQ multiplex PCR, the repertoire was profiled, and TCRdb retains in-frame clones only, with some absent. The data show 150,000 to 190,000 clones, with 80% seen just once and 0.5% to 0.65% held by the top ten. The sequenced sample consisted of peripheral blood. The receptors here all came from a man between 60 and 70 years old with acute or convalescent COVID-19.

The J gene is TRBJ2-5, the V gene TRBV5-6; D is uncertain. The CDR3 consists of 11 residues. Trimming removed 5 bases at V and 7 bases at J, with 9 bases between. CDR1 and CDR2 from the germline V gene are SGHDT and YYEEEE. The CDR3 spells CASRYLGTQYF. For the CDR3, the DNA is TGTGCCAGCAGGTATCTAGGGACCCAGTACTTC.

V gene TRBV30 combines with J gene TRBJ1-6, with TRBD1 as a possible D gene (5 bases). Germline V CDR1 and CDR2: GTSNPN, SVGIG (reference sequence). The ends were cut back, 3 bases at V and 8 bases at J, with 8 bases in the middle. The CDR3 spans 12 residues. The CDR3 DNA reads TGTGCCTGGAGGCAGGGATATTCACCCCTCCACTTT. This gives the protein CAWRQGYSPLHF.

CDR3 region: CASSWTASYEQYF. DNA of the CDR3: TGTGCCAGCAGTTGGACAGCCTCCTACGAGCAGTACTTC. The chain recombines TRBV12-3 or TRBV12-4 with TRBJ2-7, with a weak D call TRBD1 (6 bases). The CDR3 has 13 residues. V shed 4 bases and J shed 0 bases, with 7 bases lying between them.

The V gene is TRBV7-2, the J gene TRBJ1-6; D is possibly TRBD1 (5 bases). The CDR3 has 13 residues. V lost 5 bases to trimming and J lost 10 bases, with 12 bases between them. Per germline, CDR1 SGHTA and CDR2 FQGNSA. The CDR3 loop is CASSTDSGSPLHF. The DNA for the CDR3 is TGTGCCAGCAGCACAGATTCAGGGTCACCCCTCCACTTT.

This clone was counted once. The chain employs TRBV11-2 and TRBJ2-7, with 9 positions matching TRBD2. V lost 10 bases to trimming and J lost 6 bases; unmatched junction nucleotides: 16. The CDR3 has 15 residues. CDR1 and CDR2 from the germline V gene are SGHAT and FQNNGV. The CDR3 DNA reads as TGTGCCACCTCCTCCGCGGCTAGCGGGGAGGGCGAGCAGTACTTC. As protein: CATSSAASGEGEQYF.

This rearrangement joins TRBV5-6 to TRBJ2-1, with TRBD2 identical over 8 bases. This CDR3 is 16 amino acids long. CDR1 is SGHDT and CDR2 is YYEEEE in the germline V gene. Losses at the gene ends were 2 bases for V and 10 bases for J; bases not matched to a gene: 14. CDR3 region: CASSFLERESGNEQFF. The CDR3 nucleotides read TGTGCCAGCAGCTTCCTAGAGCGGGAGTCAGGGAACGAGCAGTTCTTC.

The chain links TRBV15 to TRBJ1-1; D unresolved. The CDR3 runs to 14 residues. V was cut by 1 base and J by 0 bases, with 6 bases left in between. CDR1 and CDR2 from the germline V gene are LNHNV and YYDKDF (reference sequence). CDR3 in DNA: TGTGCCACCAGCAGAGGCAGAATGAACACTGAAGCTTTCTTT. Its protein product is CATSRGRMNTEAFF.

The chain employs TRBV18 and TRBJ1-1; D gene ambiguous. Between the trimmed V and J ends, which lost 6 bases and 1 base, there was a span of 12 bases. The germline V gene encodes CDR1 KGHSH and CDR2 LQKENI. CDR3 length: 14 amino acids. The CDR3 reads CASSNPPGNTEAFF. The DNA of the CDR3 is TGTGCCAGCTCTAACCCCCCAGGGAACACTGAAGCTTTCTTT.

This clone has only one observation. The genes are TRBV7-3 and TRBJ2-3; maybe TRBD2 (5 bases). Deletions cut 1 base from V and 6 bases from J, with 17 bases between. The germline CDR1 and CDR2 sequences are SGHTA and FQGTGA. This CDR3 spans 16 amino acids. CDR3 sequence: CASSLSPRSEQDTQYF. The DNA of the CDR3 is TGTGCCAGCAGCTTAAGCCCTCGTAGCGAGCAGGATACGCAGTATTTT.

The J gene is TRBJ1-6, the V gene TRBV5-1; D gene ambiguous. Germline values: CDR1 SGHRS, CDR2 YFSETQ. V was pared by 1 base and J by 10 bases, with 12 bases between. This CDR3 spans 14 amino acids. The CDR3 DNA sequence: TGCGCCAGCAGCTTGTCAGGTGGGCAATCACCCCTCCACTTT. Translated: CASSLSGGQSPLHF.

The genes are TRBV7-9 and TRBJ1-6; 8 nucleotides match TRBD1. CDR1 and CDR2 from the germline V gene are SEHNR and FQNEAQ (reference sequence). The V segment lost 5 bases and the J segment 6 bases; nucleotides outside the gene matches: 6. The CDR3 totals 15 residues. DNA for the CDR3: TGTGCCAGCAGCGGTGGGACAGGCATTAATTCACCCCTCCACTTT. Its protein product is CASSGGTGINSPLHF. Looking up the rest from reference TRBV7-9 and TRBJ1-6 gives the full variable domain: DTGVSQNPRHKITKRGQNVTFRCDPISEHNRLYWYRQTLGQGPEFLTYFQNEAQLEKSRLLSDRFSAERPKGSFSTLEIQRTEQGDSAMYLCASSGGTGINSPLHFGNGTRLTVT.

This sequence joins TRBV2 and TRBJ1-5; 8 bases fit TRBD1. The ends lost 9 bases at V and 1 base at J; junction bases unmatched: 5. Germline CDR1 is SNHLY and CDR2 is FYNNEI. The CDR3 loop spans 14 amino acids. CDR3 residues: CASDRGWSNQPQHF. Here the CDR3 DNA reads TGTGCCAGTGACAGGGGTTGGAGCAATCAGCCCCAGCATTTT.

CDR3 DNA sequence: TGTGCCAGTAGTCCCCAGGGGAGGGCCTATGGCTACACCTTC. Its protein is CASSPQGRAYGYTF. The V gene is TRBV19, the J gene TRBJ1-2, with D possibly being TRBD1 (6 bases). The CDR3 is 14 residues long. Trimming shortened V by 5 bases and J by 4 bases, and 14 bases separated the two germline ends. Germline CDR1 reads LNHDA; CDR2 reads SQIVND (reference sequence).

This chain connects TRBV2 to TRBJ1-1; 7 bases align to TRBD1. The V gene end was trimmed by 6 bases and the J gene end by 1 base; junction bases not matched to a gene: 5. CDR1 is SNHLY, CDR2 FYNNEI, per germline. The CDR3 contains 14 residues. The CDR3 spells CASSEWTGNTEAFF. The CDR3 DNA follows: TGTGCCAGCAGCGAGTGGACAGGGAACACTGAAGCTTTCTTT.